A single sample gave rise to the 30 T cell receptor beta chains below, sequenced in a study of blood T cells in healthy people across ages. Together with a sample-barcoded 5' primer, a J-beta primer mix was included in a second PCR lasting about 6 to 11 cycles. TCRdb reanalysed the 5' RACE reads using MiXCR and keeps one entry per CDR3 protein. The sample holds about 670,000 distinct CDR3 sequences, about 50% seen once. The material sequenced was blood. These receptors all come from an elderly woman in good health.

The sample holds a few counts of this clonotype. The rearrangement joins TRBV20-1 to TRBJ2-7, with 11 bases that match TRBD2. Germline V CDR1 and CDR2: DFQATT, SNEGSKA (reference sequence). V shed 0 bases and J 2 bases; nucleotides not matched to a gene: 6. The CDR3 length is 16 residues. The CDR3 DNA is TGCAGTGCTAGAGATCGGCTAGCGGGAGGCACCTACGAGCAGTACTTC. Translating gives CSARDRLAGGTYEQYF.

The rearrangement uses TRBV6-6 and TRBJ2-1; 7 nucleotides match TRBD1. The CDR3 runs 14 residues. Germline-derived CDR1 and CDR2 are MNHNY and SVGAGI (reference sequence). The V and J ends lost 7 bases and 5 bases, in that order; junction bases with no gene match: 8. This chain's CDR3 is CASKSPGGHNEQFF. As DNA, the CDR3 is TGTGCCAGCAAATCCCCAGGGGGACACAATGAGCAGTTCTTC.

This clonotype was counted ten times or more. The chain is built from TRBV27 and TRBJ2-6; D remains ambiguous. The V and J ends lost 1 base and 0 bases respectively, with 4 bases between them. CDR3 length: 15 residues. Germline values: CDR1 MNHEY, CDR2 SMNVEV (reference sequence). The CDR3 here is CASSLLVSGANVLTF. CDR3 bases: TGTGCCAGCAGTTTATTGGTCTCTGGGGCCAACGTCCTGACTTTC.

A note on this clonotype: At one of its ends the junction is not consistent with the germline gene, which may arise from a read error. The CDR3 DNA follows: TGCGCCAGCAGCTCTGAGGGCAATCAGCCCCAGCATTTT. Its translation: CASSSEGNQPQHF. The chain joins TRBV7-9 to TRBJ1-5; D uncertain. CDR1 SEHNR and CDR2 FQNEAQ come from the germline V gene (reference sequence). The CDR3 consists of 13 residues. The whole variable domain, remainder taken from reference TRBV7-9 and TRBJ1-5, is DTGVSQNPRHKITKRGQNVTFRCDPISEHNRLYWYRQTLGQGPEFLTYFQNEAQLEKSRLLSDRFSAERPKGSFSTLEIQRTEQGDSAMYLCASSSEGNQPQHFGDGTRLSIL.

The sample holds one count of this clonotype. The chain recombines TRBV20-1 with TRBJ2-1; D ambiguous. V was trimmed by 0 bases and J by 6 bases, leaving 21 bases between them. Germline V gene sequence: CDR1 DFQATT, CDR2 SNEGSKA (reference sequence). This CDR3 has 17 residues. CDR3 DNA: TGCAGTGCTAGAGATCGCGCTCGAGCCCAGCATGTCAATGAGCAGTTCTTC. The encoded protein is CSARDRARAQHVNEQFF.

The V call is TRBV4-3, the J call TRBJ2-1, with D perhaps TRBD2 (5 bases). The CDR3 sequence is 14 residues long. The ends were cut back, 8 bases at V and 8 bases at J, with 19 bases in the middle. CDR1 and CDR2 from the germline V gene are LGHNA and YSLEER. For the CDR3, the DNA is TGCGCCAGCGAAAAGGACTTAAATACGTATGAGCAGTTCTTC. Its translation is CASEKDLNTYEQFF.

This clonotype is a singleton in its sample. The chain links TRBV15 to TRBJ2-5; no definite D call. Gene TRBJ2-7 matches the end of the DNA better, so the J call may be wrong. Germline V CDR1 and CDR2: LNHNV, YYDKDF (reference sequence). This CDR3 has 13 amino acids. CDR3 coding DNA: TGTGCCACCAGCACAGATCTGGTTGGCGAGCAGTACTTC. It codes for CATSTDLVGEQYF.

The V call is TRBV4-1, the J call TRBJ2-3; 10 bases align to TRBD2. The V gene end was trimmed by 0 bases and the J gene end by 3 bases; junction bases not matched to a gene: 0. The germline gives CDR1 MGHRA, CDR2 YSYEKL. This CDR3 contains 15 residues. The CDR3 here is CASSQDSGGTDTQYF. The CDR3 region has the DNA TGCGCCAGCAGCCAAGATAGCGGGGGGACAGATACGCAGTATTTT.

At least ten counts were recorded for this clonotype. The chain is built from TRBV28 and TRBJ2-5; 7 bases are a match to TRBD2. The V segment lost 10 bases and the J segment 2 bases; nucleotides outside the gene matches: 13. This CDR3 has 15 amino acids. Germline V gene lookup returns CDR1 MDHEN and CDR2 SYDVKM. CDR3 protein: CATPRSASGQETQYF. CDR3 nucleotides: TGTGCCACCCCCCGATCGGCTAGCGGTCAAGAGACCCAGTACTTC.

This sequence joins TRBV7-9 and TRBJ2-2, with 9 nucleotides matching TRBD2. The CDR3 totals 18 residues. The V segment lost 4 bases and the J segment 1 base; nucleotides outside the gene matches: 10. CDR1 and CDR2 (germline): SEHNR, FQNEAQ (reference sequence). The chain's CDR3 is CASSSYSGTSWNTGELFF. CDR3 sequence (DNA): TGTGCCAGCAGCTCCTATTCCGGGACTAGCTGGAACACCGGGGAGCTGTTTTTT.

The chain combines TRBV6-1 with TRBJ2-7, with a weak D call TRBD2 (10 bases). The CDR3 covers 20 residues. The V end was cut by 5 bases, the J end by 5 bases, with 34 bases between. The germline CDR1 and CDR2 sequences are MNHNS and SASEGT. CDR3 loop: CASSKGFGTGLAGALHEQYF. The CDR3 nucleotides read TGTGCCAGCAGTAAGGGGTTCGGGACAGGGCTAGCGGGAGCCCTCCACGAGCAGTACTTC.

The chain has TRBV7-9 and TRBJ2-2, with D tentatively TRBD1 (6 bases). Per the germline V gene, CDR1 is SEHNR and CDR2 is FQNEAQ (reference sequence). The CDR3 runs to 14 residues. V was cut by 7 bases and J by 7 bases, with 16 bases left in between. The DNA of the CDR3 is TGTGCCAGCATCCCTACAGGGTACAGCGGGGAGCTGTTTTTT. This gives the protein CASIPTGYSGELFF. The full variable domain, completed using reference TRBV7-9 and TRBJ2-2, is DTGVSQNPRHKITKRGQNVTFRCDPISEHNRLYWYRQTLGQGPEFLTYFQNEAQLEKSRLLSDRFSAERPKGSFSTLEIQRTEQGDSAMYLCASIPTGYSGELFFGEGSRLTVL.

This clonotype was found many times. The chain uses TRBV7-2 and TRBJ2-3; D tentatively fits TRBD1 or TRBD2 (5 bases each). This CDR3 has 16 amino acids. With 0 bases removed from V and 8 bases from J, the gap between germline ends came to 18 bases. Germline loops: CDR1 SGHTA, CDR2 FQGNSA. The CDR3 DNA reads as TGTGCCAGCAGCTTAGCTGGGGGAACCATAGGAAGTACGCAGTATTTT. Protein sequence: CASSLAGGTIGSTQYF.

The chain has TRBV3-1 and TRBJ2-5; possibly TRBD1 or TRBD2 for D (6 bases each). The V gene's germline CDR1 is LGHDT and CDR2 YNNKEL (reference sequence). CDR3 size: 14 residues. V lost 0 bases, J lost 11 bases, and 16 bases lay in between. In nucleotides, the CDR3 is TGTGCCAGCAGCCAAGATAACGGGGGCAATGAGCAGTACTTC. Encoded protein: CASSQDNGGNEQYF.

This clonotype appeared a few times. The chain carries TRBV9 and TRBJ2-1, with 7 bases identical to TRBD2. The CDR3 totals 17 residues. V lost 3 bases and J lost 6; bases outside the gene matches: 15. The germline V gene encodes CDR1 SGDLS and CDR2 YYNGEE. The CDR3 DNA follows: TGTGCCAGCAGCGCCGAGGTTTTCTCAGCGGGGTCCAATGAGCAGTTCTTC. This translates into CASSAEVFSAGSNEQFF. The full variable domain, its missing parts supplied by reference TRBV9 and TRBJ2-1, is DSGVTQTPKHLITATGQRVTLRCSPRSGDLSVYWYQQSLDQGLQFLIQYYNGEERAKGNILERFSAQQFPDLHSELNLSSLELGDSALYFCASSAEVFSAGSNEQFFGPGTRLTVL.

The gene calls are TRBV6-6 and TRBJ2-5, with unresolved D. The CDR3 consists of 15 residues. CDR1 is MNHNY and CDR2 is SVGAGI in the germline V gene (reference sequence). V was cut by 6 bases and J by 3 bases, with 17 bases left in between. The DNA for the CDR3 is TGTGCCAGCAGGCCTCGGACGGCCTTAAAAGAGACCCAGTACTTC. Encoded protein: CASRPRTALKETQYF.

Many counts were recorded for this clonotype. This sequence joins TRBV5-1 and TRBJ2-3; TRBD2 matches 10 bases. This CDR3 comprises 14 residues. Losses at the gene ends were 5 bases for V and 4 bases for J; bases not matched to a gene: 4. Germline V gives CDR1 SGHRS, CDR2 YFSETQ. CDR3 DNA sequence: TGCGCCAGCAGTACGGGACTAGCGTCAGATACGCAGTATTTT. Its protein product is CASSTGLASDTQYF. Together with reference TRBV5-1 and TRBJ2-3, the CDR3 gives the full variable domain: KAGVTQTPRYLIKTRGQQVTLSCSPISGHRSVSWYQQTPGQGLQFLFEYFSETQRNKGNFPGRFSGRQFSNSRSEMNVSTLELGDSALYLCASSTGLASDTQYFGPGTRLTVL.

CDR3 sequence (DNA): TGTGCCAGCAGTCCCTTGACAGGGGGCTTCGTCTATGGCTACACCTTC. Translating it yields CASSPLTGGFVYGYTF. V and J are TRBV12-3 or TRBV12-4 and TRBJ1-2, with TRBD1 matching 10 bases. Trimming removed 5 bases from V and 4 bases from J; junction bases left unmatched: 10. This CDR3 is built from 16 residues.

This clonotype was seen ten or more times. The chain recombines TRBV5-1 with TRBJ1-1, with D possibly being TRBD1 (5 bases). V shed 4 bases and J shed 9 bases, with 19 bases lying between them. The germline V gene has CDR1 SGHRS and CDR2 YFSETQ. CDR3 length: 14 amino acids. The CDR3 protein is CASSAAGAGHQAFF. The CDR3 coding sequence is TGCGCCAGCAGCGCCGCCGGGGCAGGGCATCAAGCTTTCTTT.

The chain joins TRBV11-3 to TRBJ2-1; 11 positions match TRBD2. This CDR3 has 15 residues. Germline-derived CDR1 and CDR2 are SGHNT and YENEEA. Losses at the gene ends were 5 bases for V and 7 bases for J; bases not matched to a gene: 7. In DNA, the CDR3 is TGTGCCAGCAGCCCGGATACTAGCGGGAGTAATGAGCAGTTCTTC. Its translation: CASSPDTSGSNEQFF.

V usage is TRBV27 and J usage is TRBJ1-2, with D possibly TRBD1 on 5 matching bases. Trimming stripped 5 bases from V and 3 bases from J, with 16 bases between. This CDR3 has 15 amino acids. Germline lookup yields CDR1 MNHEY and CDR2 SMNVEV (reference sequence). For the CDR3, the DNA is TGTGCCAGCAGTGGAAACCGGGGCCAGTACTATGGCTACACCTTC. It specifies CASSGNRGQYYGYTF.

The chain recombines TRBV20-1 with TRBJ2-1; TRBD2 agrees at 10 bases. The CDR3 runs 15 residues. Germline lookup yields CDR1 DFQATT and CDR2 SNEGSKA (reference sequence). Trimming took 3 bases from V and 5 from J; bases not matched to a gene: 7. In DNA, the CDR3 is TGCAGTGCTAGCGGGAGCGGGGGGGAAAACAATGAGCAGTTCTTC. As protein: CSASGSGGENNEQFF.

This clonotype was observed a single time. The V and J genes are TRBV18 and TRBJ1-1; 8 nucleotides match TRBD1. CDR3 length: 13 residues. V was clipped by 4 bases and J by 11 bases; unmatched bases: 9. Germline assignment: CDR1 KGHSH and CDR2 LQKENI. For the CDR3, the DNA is TGTGCCAGCTCACTGGACAGGGATTCAGCGGCTTTCTTT. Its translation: CASSLDRDSAAFF. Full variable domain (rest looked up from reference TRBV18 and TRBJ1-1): NAGVMQNPRHLVRRRGQEARLRCSPMKGHSHVYWYRQLPEEGLKFMVYLQKENIIDESGMPKERFSAEFPKEGPSILRIQQVVRGDSAAYFCASSLDRDSAAFFGQGTRLTVV.

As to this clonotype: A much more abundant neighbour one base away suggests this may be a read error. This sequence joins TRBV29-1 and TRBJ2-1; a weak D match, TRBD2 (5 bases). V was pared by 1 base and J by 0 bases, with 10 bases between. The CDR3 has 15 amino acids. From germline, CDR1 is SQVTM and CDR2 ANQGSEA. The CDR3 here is CSVEVRDSSYNEQFF. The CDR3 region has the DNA TGCAGCGTTGAAGTACGGGATAGCTCCTACAATGAGCAGTTCTTC.

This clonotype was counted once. The CDR3 DNA reads TGTGCCAGCAGTTTATGGGACAGGTGGCAGACCCAGTACTTC. Residues: CASSLWDRWQTQYF. The chain carries TRBV12-3 or TRBV12-4 and TRBJ2-7; 8 positions agree with TRBD1. Matching the DNA end better, TRBJ2-5 makes the J call doubtful. The CDR3 has 14 residues.

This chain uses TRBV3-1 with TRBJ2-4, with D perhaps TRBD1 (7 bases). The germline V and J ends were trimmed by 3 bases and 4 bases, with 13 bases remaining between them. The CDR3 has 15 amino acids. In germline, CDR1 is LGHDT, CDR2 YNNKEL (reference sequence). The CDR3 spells CASSHIAGQKNIQYF. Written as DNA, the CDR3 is TGTGCCAGCAGCCACATTGCGGGACAGAAAAACATTCAGTACTTC.

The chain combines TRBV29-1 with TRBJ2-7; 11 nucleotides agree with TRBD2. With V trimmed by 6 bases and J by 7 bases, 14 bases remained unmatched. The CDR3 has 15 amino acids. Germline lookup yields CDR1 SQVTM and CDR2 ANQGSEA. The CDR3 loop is CSVVGLSGGDNEQYF. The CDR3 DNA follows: TGCAGCGTCGTTGGCCTTAGCGGGGGGGACAATGAGCAGTACTTC.

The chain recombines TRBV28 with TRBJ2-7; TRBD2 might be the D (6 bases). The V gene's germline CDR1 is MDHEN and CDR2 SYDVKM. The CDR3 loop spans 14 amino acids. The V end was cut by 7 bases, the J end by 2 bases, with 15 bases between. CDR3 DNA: TGTGCCAGCAAGGCGGGACTCCCCCCCTACGAGCAGTACTTC. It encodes CASKAGLPPYEQYF.

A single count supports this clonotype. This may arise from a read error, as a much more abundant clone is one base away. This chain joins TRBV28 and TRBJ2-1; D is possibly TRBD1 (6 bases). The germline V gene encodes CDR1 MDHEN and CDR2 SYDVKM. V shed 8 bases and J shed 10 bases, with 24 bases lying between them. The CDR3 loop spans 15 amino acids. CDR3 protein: CASHPLGRGIDEQFF. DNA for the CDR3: TGTGCCAGCCACCCCCTCGGCAGGGGTATTGACGAGCAGTTCTTC.

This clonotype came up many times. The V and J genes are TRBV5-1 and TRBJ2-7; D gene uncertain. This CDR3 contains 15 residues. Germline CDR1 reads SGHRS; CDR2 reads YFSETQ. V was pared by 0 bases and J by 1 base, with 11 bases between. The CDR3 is CASSLVAAGSYEQYF. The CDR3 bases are TGCGCCAGCAGCTTGGTTGCCGCCGGGTCCTACGAGCAGTACTTC.